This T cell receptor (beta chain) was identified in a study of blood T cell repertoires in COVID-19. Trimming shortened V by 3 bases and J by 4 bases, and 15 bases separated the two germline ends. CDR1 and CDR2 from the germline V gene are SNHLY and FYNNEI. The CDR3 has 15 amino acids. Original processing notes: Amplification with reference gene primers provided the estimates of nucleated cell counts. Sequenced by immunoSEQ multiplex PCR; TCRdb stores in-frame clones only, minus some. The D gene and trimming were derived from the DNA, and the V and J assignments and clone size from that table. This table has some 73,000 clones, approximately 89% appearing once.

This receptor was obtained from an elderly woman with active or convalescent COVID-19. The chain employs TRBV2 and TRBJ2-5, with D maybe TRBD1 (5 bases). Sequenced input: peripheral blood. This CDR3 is CASSEARVKRETQYF. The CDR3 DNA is TGTGCCAGCAGTGAGGCCAGGGTGAAGAGAGAGACCCAGTACTTC.